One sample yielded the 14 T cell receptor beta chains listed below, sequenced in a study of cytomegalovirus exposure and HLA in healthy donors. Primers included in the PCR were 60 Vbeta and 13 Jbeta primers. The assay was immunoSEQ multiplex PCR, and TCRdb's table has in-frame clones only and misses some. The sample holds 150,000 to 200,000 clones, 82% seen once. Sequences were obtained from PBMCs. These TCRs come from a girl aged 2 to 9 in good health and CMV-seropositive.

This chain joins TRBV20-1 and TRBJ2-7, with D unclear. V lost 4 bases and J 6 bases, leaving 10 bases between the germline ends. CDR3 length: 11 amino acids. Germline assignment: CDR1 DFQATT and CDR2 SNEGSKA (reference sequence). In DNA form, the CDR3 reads TGCAGTGCTATCCGAGGAGTCGAGCAGTACTTC. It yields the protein CSAIRGVEQYF.

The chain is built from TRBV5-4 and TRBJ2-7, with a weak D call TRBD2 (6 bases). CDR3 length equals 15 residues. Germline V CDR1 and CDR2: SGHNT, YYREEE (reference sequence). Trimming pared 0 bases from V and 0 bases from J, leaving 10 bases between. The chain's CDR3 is CASSLVAGSSYEQYF. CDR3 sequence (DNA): TGTGCCAGCAGCTTGGTCGCGGGGAGCTCCTACGAGCAGTACTTC.

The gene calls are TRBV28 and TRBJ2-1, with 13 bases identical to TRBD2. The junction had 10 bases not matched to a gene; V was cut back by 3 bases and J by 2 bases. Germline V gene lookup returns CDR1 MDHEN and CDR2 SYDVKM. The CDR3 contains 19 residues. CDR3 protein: CASSFWTSGGPVPYNEQFF. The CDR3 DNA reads TGTGCCAGCAGTTTCTGGACTAGCGGGGGACCCGTCCCCTACAATGAGCAGTTCTTC.

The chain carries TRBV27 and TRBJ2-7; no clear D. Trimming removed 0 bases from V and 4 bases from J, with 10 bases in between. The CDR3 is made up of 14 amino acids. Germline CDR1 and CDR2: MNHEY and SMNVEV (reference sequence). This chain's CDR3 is CASSLSGMGYEQYF. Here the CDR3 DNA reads TGTGCCAGCAGTTTATCGGGCATGGGTTACGAGCAGTACTTC.

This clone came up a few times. For the CDR3, the DNA is TGTGCCAGCAGTTTATTCGGGAGGGCCACTGAAGCTTTCTTT. Translation gives CASSLFGRATEAFF. The chain couples TRBV28 to TRBJ1-1; no clear D. This CDR3 comprises 14 residues. Germline values: CDR1 MDHEN, CDR2 SYDVKM. Trimming cost V 1 base and J 4 bases, with 10 bases left between them.

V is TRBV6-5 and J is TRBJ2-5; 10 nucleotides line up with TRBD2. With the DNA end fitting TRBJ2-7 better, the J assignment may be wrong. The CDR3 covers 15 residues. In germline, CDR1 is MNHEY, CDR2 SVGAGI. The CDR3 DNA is TGTGCCAGCAGCACCTCGGGGACTAGCGTCGACGAGCAGTACTTC. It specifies CASSTSGTSVDEQYF.

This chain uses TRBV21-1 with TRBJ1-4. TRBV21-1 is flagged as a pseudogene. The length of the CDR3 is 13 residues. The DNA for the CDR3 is TGTGCCAGCAGCAATGGGGGGTGTGAAAAACTGTTTTTT. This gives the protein CASSNGGCEKLFF.

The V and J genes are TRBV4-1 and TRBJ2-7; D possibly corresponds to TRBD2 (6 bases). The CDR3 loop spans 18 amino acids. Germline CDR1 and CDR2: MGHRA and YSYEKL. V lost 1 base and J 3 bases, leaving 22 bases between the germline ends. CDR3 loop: CASSQALPSASADYEQYF. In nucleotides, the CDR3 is TGCGCCAGCAGCCAAGCTCTCCCCTCCGCTAGCGCCGACTACGAGCAGTACTTC.

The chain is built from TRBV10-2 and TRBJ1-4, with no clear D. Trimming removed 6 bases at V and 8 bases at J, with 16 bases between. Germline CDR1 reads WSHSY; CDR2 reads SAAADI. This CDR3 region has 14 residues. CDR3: CASRSFESREKLFF. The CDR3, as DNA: TGCGCCAGCAGAAGTTTTGAGTCGCGGGAAAAACTGTTTTTT.

CDR3 nucleotides: TGTGCCAGCAGTTCCGGACAGGGTGCGAACACTGAAGCTTTCTTT. Protein sequence: CASSSGQGANTEAFF. The chain employs TRBV27 and TRBJ1-1; TRBD1 agrees at 8 bases. CDR1 and CDR2 from the germline V gene are MNHEY and SMNVEV (reference sequence). CDR3 size: 15 residues. V shed 4 bases, J shed 1 base, and the junction held 5 bases outside the gene matches.

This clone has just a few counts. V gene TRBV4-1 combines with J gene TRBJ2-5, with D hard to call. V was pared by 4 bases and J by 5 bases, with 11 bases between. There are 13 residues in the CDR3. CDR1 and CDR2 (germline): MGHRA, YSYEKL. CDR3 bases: TGCGCCAGCAGCCCCTCCGCCGCGGAGACCCAGTACTTC. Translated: CASSPSAAETQYF.

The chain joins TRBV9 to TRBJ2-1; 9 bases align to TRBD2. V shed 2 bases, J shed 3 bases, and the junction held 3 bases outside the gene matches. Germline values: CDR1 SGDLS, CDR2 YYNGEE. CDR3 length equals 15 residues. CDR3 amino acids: CASSVLAGYYNEQFF. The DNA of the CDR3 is TGTGCCAGCAGCGTCCTAGCGGGATACTACAATGAGCAGTTCTTC.

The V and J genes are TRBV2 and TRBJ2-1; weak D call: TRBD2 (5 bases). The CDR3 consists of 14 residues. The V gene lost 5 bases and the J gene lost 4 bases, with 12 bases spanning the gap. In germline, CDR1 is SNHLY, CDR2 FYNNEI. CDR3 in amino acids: CASSNFREYNEQFF. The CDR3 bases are TGTGCCAGCAGTAACTTTCGGGAATACAATGAGCAGTTCTTC.

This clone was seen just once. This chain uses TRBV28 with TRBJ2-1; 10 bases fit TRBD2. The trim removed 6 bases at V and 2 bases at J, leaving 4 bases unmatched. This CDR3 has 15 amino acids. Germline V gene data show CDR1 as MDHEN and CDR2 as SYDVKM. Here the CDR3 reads CASSHGLAAYNEQFF. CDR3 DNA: TGTGCCAGCAGCCACGGACTAGCGGCCTACAATGAGCAGTTCTTC.